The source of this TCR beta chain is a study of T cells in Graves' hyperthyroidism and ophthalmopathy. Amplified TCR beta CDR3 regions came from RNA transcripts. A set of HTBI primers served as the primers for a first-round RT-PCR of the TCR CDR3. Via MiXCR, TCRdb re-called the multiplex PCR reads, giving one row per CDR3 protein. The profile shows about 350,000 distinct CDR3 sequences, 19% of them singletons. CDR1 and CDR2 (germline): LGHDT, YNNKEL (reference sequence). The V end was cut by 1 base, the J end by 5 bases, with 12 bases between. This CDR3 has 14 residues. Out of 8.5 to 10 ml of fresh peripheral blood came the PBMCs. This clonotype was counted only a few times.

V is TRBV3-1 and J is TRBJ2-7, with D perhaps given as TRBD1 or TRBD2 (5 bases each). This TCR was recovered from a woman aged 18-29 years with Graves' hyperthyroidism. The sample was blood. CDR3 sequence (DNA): TGTGCCAGCAGCCAAGGTGGCAGGGACCACGAGCAGTACTTC. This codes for CASSQGGRDHEQYF.